This entry is about one T cell receptor beta chain. Its specificity is not known. These data belong to a study of tumor-infiltrating lymphocytes in localized non-small cell lung cancer. V dropped 5 bases and J dropped 6; count of bases not matched to a gene: 4. This CDR3 contains 13 residues. The germline V gene encodes CDR1 SGHTA and CDR2 FQGTGA. Study results and limitations: Not all patients were TCR sequenced, owing to tissue quantity. Technical variation could not be separated from intratumor heterogeneity here.

Clones were sequenced by immunoSEQ multiplex PCR, and TCRdb holds only the in-frame ones, with some missing. The sample records about 16,000 clones, more than 60% being singletons. This TCR derives from a human donor with non-small cell lung cancer. The chain joins TRBV7-3 to TRBJ2-7; 10 positions match TRBD1. What was sequenced was lung tumor tissue. In DNA, the CDR3 is TGTGCCAGCAGCCCACGGGACAGGGGCGAGCAGTACTTC. Translated, it gives CASSPRDRGEQYF.